Below, 28 T cell receptor beta chains from the same sample are listed, as sequenced in a study of human T cells and chemical hapten exposure. Specified time point: patch test 1, 2 weeks after DPC sensitization. Treatment: therapeutic diphenylcyclopropenone sensitization with weekly scalp DPC. TCRdb recomputed calls from the RACE reads with MiXCR, one row per CDR3 protein. The sample lists some 340,000 distinct CDR3 sequences; approximately 6.3% were seen once. The sequences come from whole blood, collected in connection with sensitization to the hapten diphenylcyclopropenone (DPC). These receptor sequences come from a young woman with alopecia areata. Some clones in this sample may be carry-over from other donors' samples.

The V gene is TRBV28, the J gene TRBJ2-7; D uncertain. The length of the CDR3 is 14 residues. The germline CDR1 and CDR2 sequences are MDHEN and SYDVKM. Trimming removed 4 bases from V and 1 base from J, with 11 bases in between. CDR3 DNA sequence: TGTGCCAGCAGTTATCTCAGTAATTCCTACGAGCAGTACTTC. This sequence encodes CASSYLSNSYEQYF.

This clonotype was seen more than once but under ten times. This chain uses TRBV20-1 with TRBJ2-7; tentatively, D is TRBD1 (6 bases). The CDR3 runs to 14 residues. The V gene lost 3 bases and the J gene lost 2 bases, with 14 bases spanning the gap. Germline-derived CDR1 and CDR2 are DFQATT and SNEGSKA (reference sequence). CDR3 loop: CSARSQGRTYEQYF. Here the CDR3 DNA reads TGCAGTGCTAGGAGTCAGGGGCGTACCTACGAGCAGTACTTC.

This clonotype was observed a handful of times. The chain couples TRBV7-9 to TRBJ2-4, with D tentatively TRBD2 (6 bases). The CDR3 runs 14 residues. V shed 6 bases and J shed 4 bases, with 13 bases lying between them. Germline CDR1 is SEHNR and CDR2 is FQNEAQ (reference sequence). CDR3 DNA sequence: TGTGCCAGCAGAGGCGGGGAACCTAAAAACATTCAGTACTTC. Residues: CASRGGEPKNIQYF.

The V call is TRBV29-1, the J call TRBJ2-2; weak D call: TRBD2 (5 bases). This CDR3 has 13 residues. The germline CDR1 and CDR2 sequences are SQVTM and ANQGSEA. V was clipped by 5 bases and J by 4 bases, with 11 bases between them. The DNA for the CDR3 is TGCAGCGTTCAGGAGGACGGCACCGGGGAGCTGTTTTTT. As protein: CSVQEDGTGELFF.

At least ten counts were recorded for this clonotype. The V gene is TRBV7-2, the J gene TRBJ1-3; tentatively, D is TRBD1 (5 bases). Trimming cost V 2 bases and J 3 bases, with 8 bases left between them. The CDR3 totals 14 residues. Germline V gene data show CDR1 as SGHTA and CDR2 as FQGNSA. Here the CDR3 DNA reads TGTGCCAGCAGCTTATTCGACAGTGGAAACACCATATATTTT. Translated: CASSLFDSGNTIYF.

This chain joins TRBV20-1 and TRBJ1-5; tentative D call: TRBD1 (6 bases). Looked up from germline, CDR1 is DFQATT and CDR2 is SNEGSKA (reference sequence). Trimming removed 2 bases from V and 3 bases from J, with 14 bases in between. The CDR3 spans 15 residues. CDR3 DNA sequence: TGCAGTGCTAGAAAAGGGGGACGGTTCAATCAGCCCCAGCATTTT. It encodes CSARKGGRFNQPQHF.

This clonotype showed up just a few times. V usage is TRBV7-2 and J usage is TRBJ1-2; the match to TRBD1 covers 9 bases. Trimming took 5 bases from V and 10 from J; bases not matched to a gene: 8. Germline values: CDR1 SGHTA, CDR2 FQGNSA. This CDR3 is 13 amino acids long. The CDR3 DNA reads as TGTGCCAGCAGCAGGGGACAGGGATCCGACTACACCTTC. Its translation: CASSRGQGSDYTF.

This clonotype was picked up a small number of times. The chain links TRBV6-6 to TRBJ2-3; D uncertain. V was shortened by 7 bases and J by 1 base, with 15 bases between the two germline ends. This CDR3 is built from 15 residues. Germline CDR1 MNHNY, CDR2 SVGAGI (reference sequence). The CDR3 DNA follows: TGTGCCAGCACTCTGATAGAGTTCCGCACAGATACGCAGTATTTT. Translation: CASTLIEFRTDTQYF.

This chain's CDR3 is CASSDWGDRGPYEQYF. CDR3 sequence (DNA): TGTGCCAGCAGTGACTGGGGGGACAGGGGGCCTTACGAGCAGTACTTC. The chain carries TRBV25-1 and TRBJ2-7, with TRBD1 matching over 12 bases. J gave up 4 bases and V 3 bases, and 7 bases lay outside the gene matches. The CDR3 covers 16 residues. Germline CDR1 reads MGHDK; CDR2 reads SYGVNS.

In this sample, this clonotype turned up many times. The chain recombines TRBV5-1 with TRBJ1-4; 8 bases are a match to TRBD1. CDR1 is SGHRS, CDR2 YFSETQ, per germline. The CDR3 has 17 residues. V lost 3 bases to trimming and J lost 7 bases; unmatched junction nucleotides: 14. This CDR3 reads CASSSLPGQGSVEKLFF. CDR3 nucleotide sequence: TGCGCCAGCAGCTCGTTACCCGGACAGGGCTCGGTTGAAAAACTGTTTTTT.

This clonotype has just a few counts. The chain couples TRBV2 to TRBJ2-3; D remains ambiguous. This CDR3 contains 14 residues. CDR1 is SNHLY and CDR2 is FYNNEI in the germline V gene. The V end was cut by 0 bases, the J end by 2 bases, with 6 bases between. The CDR3 nucleotides are TGTGCCAGCAGTGAAGCGGGGTACACAGATACGCAGTATTTT. It is translated as CASSEAGYTDTQYF. Full variable domain (remainder filled in from reference TRBV2 and TRBJ2-3): EPEVTQTPSHQVTQMGQEVILRCVPISNHLYFYWYRQILGQKVEFLVSFYNNEISEKSEIFDDQFSVERPDGSNFTLKIRSTKLEDSAMYFCASSEAGYTDTQYFGPGTRLTVL.

The gene calls are TRBV20-1 and TRBJ1-1, with D maybe TRBD1 (5 bases). The germline V and J ends were trimmed by 0 bases and 2 bases, with 13 bases remaining between them. Germline loops: CDR1 DFQATT, CDR2 SNEGSKA (reference sequence). CDR3 length equals 15 residues. The CDR3 here is CSARDFQGLNTEAFF. The CDR3 region has the DNA TGCAGTGCTAGAGATTTCCAGGGACTAAACACTGAAGCTTTCTTT.

This clonotype was seen a few times. The rearrangement joins TRBV11-1 to TRBJ1-1; possible D gene TRBD1, 6 bases. The V and J ends lost 0 bases and 5 bases respectively, with 10 bases between them. This CDR3 region has 14 residues. From germline, CDR1 is SGHAT and CDR2 FQDESV (reference sequence). CDR3 coding DNA: TGTGCCAGCAGCTTAGCCCAGGGGAGTACTGAAGCTTTCTTT. Translation gives CASSLAQGSTEAFF.

The rearrangement links TRBV7-9 to TRBJ2-1, with 7 nucleotides matching TRBD1. Germline V gene lookup returns CDR1 SEHNR and CDR2 FQNEAQ (reference sequence). This CDR3 comprises 15 residues. V dropped 7 bases and J dropped 5; count of bases not matched to a gene: 11. CDR3 coding DNA: TGTGCCAGCACCCCCTCCGGGACAGCCCACAATGAGCAGTTCTTC. Amino acids: CASTPSGTAHNEQFF.

This clonotype was detected only a few times. The CDR3 coding sequence is TGTGCCAGCAGTTACTCCGGCAGGAAGAACACTGAAGCTTTCTTT. It codes for CASSYSGRKNTEAFF. The chain couples TRBV6-5 to TRBJ1-1; D gene uncertain. The germline gives CDR1 MNHEY, CDR2 SVGAGI. V was trimmed by 0 bases and J by 1 base, leaving 9 bases between them. The CDR3 length is 15 residues.

In this sample, this clonotype turned up many times. V usage is TRBV9 and J usage is TRBJ2-2, with 7 bases fitting TRBD1. Trimming cost V 0 bases and J 1 base; bases outside gene matches: 3. The length of the CDR3 is 16 residues. Germline V gives CDR1 SGDLS, CDR2 YYNGEE. The CDR3 region has the DNA TGTGCCAGCAGCGTAGACAGGGGCCTGAACACCGGGGAGCTGTTTTTT. The encoded protein is CASSVDRGLNTGELFF.

This clonotype was detected ten times or more. V gene TRBV12-3 or TRBV12-4 combines with J gene TRBJ2-2, with D hard to call. Trimming pared 6 bases from V and 5 bases from J, leaving 10 bases between. The CDR3 is made up of 13 amino acids. The CDR3 loop is CASSLLGTGELFF. CDR3 DNA: TGTGCCAGCAGCCTCCTTGGGACCGGGGAGCTGTTTTTT.

J is TRBJ2-7 and V is TRBV11-3, with D tentatively TRBD2 (5 bases). The V end was cut by 5 bases, the J end by 5 bases, with 16 bases between. The CDR3 is made up of 14 amino acids. Germline lookup yields CDR1 SGHNT and CDR2 YENEEA. The CDR3 region has the DNA TGTGCCAGCAGCCCCGAGGACTCCACCAACGAGCAGTACTTC. Protein: CASSPEDSTNEQYF.

This chain's CDR3 is CASSFGAGGVNEQFF. CDR3 DNA sequence: TGTGCCAGCTCATTCGGCGCGGGGGGGGTCAATGAGCAGTTCTTC. V usage is TRBV18 and J usage is TRBJ2-1; TRBD2 aligns across 9 bases. The CDR3 is made up of 15 amino acids. J lost 6 bases, V lost 5 bases, and 8 bases had no gene match. In germline, CDR1 is KGHSH, CDR2 LQKENI. Full variable domain (rest looked up from reference TRBV18 and TRBJ2-1): NAGVMQNPRHLVRRRGQEARLRCSPMKGHSHVYWYRQLPEEGLKFMVYLQKENIIDESGMPKERFSAEFPKEGPSILRIQQVVRGDSAAYFCASSFGAGGVNEQFFGPGTRLTVL.

The table lists this clonotype with a few counts. The chain is built from TRBV25-1 and TRBJ1-2, with TRBD1 matching over 11 bases. The CDR3 loop spans 14 amino acids. V gave up 6 bases and J gave up 4 bases; unmatched junction bases: 4. CDR1 and CDR2 (germline): MGHDK, SYGVNS. The CDR3 DNA follows: TGTGCCAGCAGGAGGGGGACAGGGGGCTATGGCTACACCTTC. Amino acids: CASRRGTGGYGYTF.

The rearrangement uses TRBV5-1 and TRBJ1-4, with a possible D match to TRBD1 (6 bases). Trimming shortened V by 0 bases and J by 7 bases, and 16 bases separated the two germline ends. The germline V gene encodes CDR1 SGHRS and CDR2 YFSETQ. There are 16 residues in the CDR3. The CDR3 nucleotides read TGCGCCAGCAGCTTGGCCGGTGGGGGCCTCGGTGAAAAACTGTTTTTT. Protein sequence: CASSLAGGGLGEKLFF.

This clonotype showed up many times. The chain links TRBV4-1 to TRBJ2-7, with TRBD1 matching over 8 bases. Trimming removed 0 bases from V and 1 base from J; junction bases left unmatched: 5. This CDR3 comprises 16 residues. Germline CDR1 and CDR2: MGHRA and YSYEKL. The CDR3 loop is CASSQDHYRGSYEQYF. The DNA for the CDR3 is TGCGCCAGCAGCCAAGATCACTACAGGGGGTCCTACGAGCAGTACTTC.

This clonotype was found many times. This chain uses TRBV7-9 with TRBJ1-5, with 10 bases identical to TRBD1. CDR1 is SEHNR and CDR2 is FQNEAQ in the germline V gene (reference sequence). CDR3 length: 14 amino acids. After removal of 5 bases from V and 5 bases from J, the junction contained 3 bases not matched to a gene. The CDR3 here is CASSPTGGDQPQHF. As DNA, the CDR3 is TGTGCCAGCAGCCCGACAGGGGGCGATCAGCCCCAGCATTTT.

The table lists this clonotype with a few counts. The chain is built from TRBV12-3 or TRBV12-4 and TRBJ1-2; 8 bases agree with TRBD1. This CDR3 contains 13 residues. Unmatched junction bases numbered 4, after V lost 3 bases and J lost 7 bases. The CDR3 region is CASSFDRGRGYTF. CDR3 DNA sequence: TGTGCCAGCAGTTTTGACAGGGGACGTGGCTACACCTTC.

This clonotype was counted ten times or more. The J gene is TRBJ2-1, the V gene TRBV4-2, with 13 bases aligning to TRBD2. Germline CDR1 and CDR2: LGHNA and YNFKEQ. The CDR3 has 18 amino acids. The J segment lost 6 bases and the V segment lost 0 bases, leaving 8 bases of the junction unmatched. The CDR3 protein is CASSQENQGLAGTNEQFF. CDR3 DNA sequence: TGTGCCAGCAGCCAAGAGAACCAGGGACTAGCGGGGACCAATGAGCAGTTCTTC.

There are a few counts of this clonotype. V gene TRBV5-4 combines with J gene TRBJ2-3, with TRBD1 as a possible D gene (6 bases). This CDR3 is built from 14 residues. Germline CDR1 SGHNT, CDR2 YYREEE (reference sequence). The V and J ends lost 4 bases and 0 bases respectively, with 9 bases between them. The DNA of the CDR3 is TGTGCCAGCAGCCGGGACATTAGCACAGATACGCAGTATTTT. Translating gives CASSRDISTDTQYF.

There are many counts of this clonotype. The chain carries TRBV28 and TRBJ2-7; D remains ambiguous. Per germline, CDR1 MDHEN and CDR2 SYDVKM. V dropped 6 bases and J dropped 4 bases, with 13 bases sitting between them. The CDR3 totals 13 residues. The CDR3 DNA is TGTGCCAGCAGGGACCCCGATAGGTACGAGCAGTACTTC. Protein: CASRDPDRYEQYF.

This clonotype was seen only once. This chain connects TRBV2 to TRBJ1-4; possibly TRBD1 for D (5 bases). This CDR3 is built from 14 residues. CDR1 and CDR2 from the germline V gene are SNHLY and FYNNEI. Trimming took 6 bases from V and 5 from J, leaving 13 bases between them. The CDR3 DNA sequence: TGTGCCAGCAGGACCGACAGCTGGAATGAAAAACTGTTTTTT. Its translation: CASRTDSWNEKLFF.